This T cell receptor (beta chain) emerged from a study of CD8 T cells in Susac syndrome. Study-wide context: At the time of blood draw, patients with Susac syndrome were therapy-naive, receiving corticosteroids, or receiving intravenous immunoglobulin alone.

Through negative isolation, CD4+ and CD8+ T cells were obtained, while TEMRA cells were enriched using FACS. The CDR3 sequence is 14 residues long. Germline V gene data show CDR1 as MGHDK and CDR2 as SYGVNS. Deletions cut 5 bases from V and 1 base from J, with 11 bases between. Reverse transcription of roughly 0.5 to 1 ug RNA used random hexamers. Amplification of TCR beta CDR3 across 54 Vbeta and 13 Jbeta was performed with immunoSEQ multiplex PCR. MiXCR was run by TCRdb on the immunoSEQ multiplex PCR reads, yielding one entry per CDR3 protein. The data contain about 240,000 distinct CDR3 sequences, almost 97% of them seen just once; the ten biggest clones take up about 0.094%.

The sequencing input was CD4+ T cells from PBMCs. The source is a human donor with Susac syndrome. This chain connects TRBV25-1 to TRBJ1-1, with no clear D. The CDR3 loop is CASSKHGGNTEAFF. DNA of the CDR3: TGTGCCAGCAGTAAACATGGAGGGAACACTGAAGCTTTCTTT.